These 20 T cell receptor beta chains originate from one sample sequenced in a study of cytomegalovirus exposure and HLA in healthy donors. PCR primers comprised 60 Vbeta and 13 Jbeta primers. Profiled with immunoSEQ multiplex PCR; TCRdb holds only in-frame clones, not every one. The data show some 150,000 clones, about 80% seen once. The sequenced material came from PBMCs. These receptor sequences come from a male donor in good health and CMV-seronegative.

CDR3 loop: CASSPLDNSPLHF. For the CDR3, the DNA is TGTGCCAGCTCACCCCTAGATAATTCACCCCTCCACTTT. This chain links TRBV18 with TRBJ1-6; no clear D gene. The CDR3 is made up of 13 amino acids. V lost 3 bases and J 5 bases, leaving 5 bases between the germline ends. Germline CDR1 reads KGHSH; CDR2 reads LQKENI.

CDR3 loop: CASSLGQGAGIEAFF. DNA for the CDR3: TGTGCCAGCAGCCTCGGACAGGGGGCCGGGATTGAAGCTTTCTTT. The chain is built from TRBV7-2 and TRBJ1-1, with 11 bases aligning to TRBD1. The CDR3 totals 15 residues. Germline V gene lookup returns CDR1 SGHTA and CDR2 FQGNSA. V shed 5 bases, J shed 7 bases, and the junction held 9 bases outside the gene matches. The whole variable domain, remainder taken from reference TRBV7-2 and TRBJ1-1, is GAGVSQSPSNKVTEKGKDVELRCDPISGHTALYWYRQSLGQGLEFLIYFQGNSAPDKSGLPSDRFSAERTGGSVSTLTIQRTQQEDSAVYLCASSLGQGAGIEAFFGQGTRLTVV.

The DNA for the CDR3 is TGTGCCAGCAGTCAGGGACTAGCGGGAGGGCTCACGGGTCATGAGCAGTTCTTC. Encoded protein: CASSQGLAGGLTGHEQFF. The rearrangement uses TRBV27 and TRBJ2-1; 16 bases are shared with TRBD2. Trimming took 5 bases from V and 8 from J; bases not matched to a gene: 12. The CDR3 extends over 18 amino acids. CDR1 is MNHEY, CDR2 SMNVEV, per germline (reference sequence).

The rearrangement uses TRBV7-6 and TRBJ2-1; 10 positions agree with TRBD1. The CDR3 is 16 residues long. Germline CDR1 and CDR2: SGHVS and FNYEAQ. With V trimmed by 2 bases and J by 4 bases, 5 bases remained unmatched. The CDR3 nucleotides are TGTGCCAGCAGCTTATCCGACAGGGGGCCTTACAATGAGCAGTTCTTC. This translates into CASSLSDRGPYNEQFF.

The V call is TRBV7-3, the J call TRBJ2-1, with 8 bases fitting TRBD2. Germline CDR1 and CDR2: SGHTA and FQGTGA. The CDR3 is 15 residues long. Trimming took 1 base from V and 4 from J; bases not matched to a gene: 3. CDR3 nucleotides: TGTGCCAGCAGCTTAATTAGCGGGACATACAATGAGCAGTTCTTC. This codes for CASSLISGTYNEQFF.

In its sample, this clone was seen a few times. The chain recombines TRBV19 with TRBJ2-7, with D perhaps TRBD1 (5 bases). Trimming left V 3 bases short and J 0 bases short, with 9 bases between. CDR1 is LNHDA, CDR2 SQIVND, per germline (reference sequence). The CDR3 extends over 14 amino acids. The CDR3 loop reads CASSMATVSYEQYF. The CDR3 bases are TGTGCCAGTAGTATGGCGACAGTCTCCTACGAGCAGTACTTC.

This chain joins TRBV6-5 and TRBJ1-5; 8 nucleotides line up with TRBD1. The junction had 12 bases not matched to a gene; V was cut back by 7 bases and J by 7 bases. This CDR3 contains 15 residues. Germline V gene data show CDR1 as MNHEY and CDR2 as SVGAGI. The CDR3 here is CASTPIAGGGQPQHF. For the CDR3, the DNA is TGTGCCAGCACCCCAATAGCAGGGGGCGGCCAGCCCCAGCATTTT.

The table lists this clone with a few counts. The chain combines TRBV30 with TRBJ1-5; no clear D gene. V was shortened by 4 bases and J by 2 bases, with 9 bases between the two germline ends. The CDR3 is 13 amino acids. Germline V CDR1 and CDR2: GTSNPN, SVGIG (reference sequence). The CDR3 sequence is CAWKGGGNQPQHF. The DNA for the CDR3 is TGTGCCTGGAAGGGAGGAGGCAATCAGCCCCAGCATTTT.

The chain links TRBV7-9 to TRBJ2-2; 8 nucleotides line up with TRBD2. Germline V gene lookup returns CDR1 SEHNR and CDR2 FQNEAQ (reference sequence). Trimming cost V 5 bases and J 1 base; bases outside gene matches: 3. The CDR3 is 15 amino acids. Here the CDR3 reads CASSPGGGNTGELFF. The CDR3 nucleotides are TGTGCCAGCAGCCCCGGGGGGGGGAACACCGGGGAGCTGTTTTTT. Full variable domain (remainder filled in from reference TRBV7-9 and TRBJ2-2): DTGVSQNPRHKITKRGQNVTFRCDPISEHNRLYWYRQTLGQGPEFLTYFQNEAQLEKSRLLSDRFSAERPKGSFSTLEIQRTEQGDSAMYLCASSPGGGNTGELFFGEGSRLTVL.

The V and J genes are TRBV30 and TRBJ1-1; unclear D gene. Between the trimmed V and J ends, which lost 0 bases and 3 bases, there was a span of 5 bases. The V gene's germline CDR1 is GTSNPN and CDR2 SVGIG (reference sequence). There are 12 residues in the CDR3. CDR3 DNA sequence: TGTGCCTGGAGTGTACGGGACACTGAAGCTTTCTTT. This translates into CAWSVRDTEAFF.

This rearrangement joins TRBV7-9 to TRBJ2-1; perhaps TRBD2 as D (5 bases). CDR3 length equals 12 residues. Trimming left V 6 bases short and J 12 bases short, with 15 bases between. Germline V lookup: CDR1 SEHNR, CDR2 FQNEAQ (reference sequence). CDR3 nucleotide sequence: TGTGCCAGCAGGGCCGCAAGAGGAGGGCAGTTCTTC. Its translation: CASRAARGGQFF.

The rearrangement joins TRBV5-1 to TRBJ2-5; 7 nucleotides line up with TRBD1. Matching the DNA end better, TRBJ2-7 makes the J call doubtful. Looked up from germline, CDR1 is SGHRS and CDR2 is YFSETQ. The CDR3 sequence is 14 residues long. CDR3 residues: CASSAWDRVYEQYF. The CDR3 coding sequence is TGCGCCAGCAGCGCCTGGGACAGAGTCTACGAGCAGTACTTC.

The chain couples TRBV9 to TRBJ2-1; possibly TRBD2 for D (5 bases). Germline CDR1 reads SGDLS; CDR2 reads YYNGEE. The ends were cut back, 4 bases at V and 8 bases at J, with 7 bases in the middle. The length of the CDR3 is 11 residues. The CDR3 region has the DNA TGTGCCAGCAGCCTCGGGGATGAGCAGTTCTTC. Protein product: CASSLGDEQFF.

V gene TRBV7-2 combines with J gene TRBJ1-1, with 9 nucleotides matching TRBD1. Germline CDR1 SGHTA, CDR2 FQGNSA. V lost 8 bases, J lost 0 bases, and 7 bases stayed unmatched. The CDR3 is 15 amino acids. DNA of the CDR3: TGTGCCAGCGGGGGACAGGGATACGTGAACACTGAAGCTTTCTTT. This sequence encodes CASGGQGYVNTEAFF. Complete variable domain (other parts from reference TRBV7-2 and TRBJ1-1): GAGVSQSPSNKVTEKGKDVELRCDPISGHTALYWYRQSLGQGLEFLIYFQGNSAPDKSGLPSDRFSAERTGGSVSTLTIQRTQQEDSAVYLCASGGQGYVNTEAFFGQGTRLTVV.

This clone came up once. This chain links TRBV7-6 with TRBJ1-1; D perhaps matches TRBD1 (5 bases). Germline V gene sequence: CDR1 SGHVS, CDR2 FNYEAQ. This CDR3 is 18 amino acids long. Trimming took 1 base from V and 3 from J, leaving 21 bases between them. CDR3 in amino acids: CASSLGRAFGGLDTEAFF. For the CDR3, the DNA is TGTGCCAGCAGCTTAGGACGAGCGTTCGGGGGGTTAGACACTGAAGCTTTCTTT.

This rearrangement joins TRBV12-5 to TRBJ2-3; 11 positions match TRBD2. The CDR3 runs to 16 residues. V lost 4 bases, J lost 1 base, and 4 bases stayed unmatched. Germline CDR1 and CDR2: LGHNT and FRNRAP. The chain's CDR3 is CASGYISGGGTDTQYF. The DNA for the CDR3 is TGTGCTAGTGGTTATATTAGCGGGGGGGGCACAGATACGCAGTATTTT.

V and J are TRBV7-2 and TRBJ2-5; a weak D match, TRBD1 (6 bases). The germline gives CDR1 SGHTA, CDR2 FQGNSA. This CDR3 is built from 15 residues. V lost 5 bases to trimming and J lost 7 bases, with 20 bases between them. The CDR3 spells CASSREGRGERTQYF. The CDR3 DNA follows: TGTGCCAGCAGCCGCGAGGGCAGGGGAGAACGGACCCAGTACTTC.

This clone occurred once. V usage is TRBV27 and J usage is TRBJ1-4, with a possible D match to TRBD1 (5 bases). CDR3 size: 15 residues. Germline V gene data show CDR1 as MNHEY and CDR2 as SMNVEV (reference sequence). The V end was cut by 6 bases, the J end by 0 bases, with 11 bases between. The DNA of the CDR3 is TGTGCCAGCAGCCCGACAGCTACAACTAATGAAAAACTGTTTTTT. It specifies CASSPTATTNEKLFF. Drawing the rest from reference TRBV27 and TRBJ1-4, the complete variable domain is EAQVTQNPRYLITVTGKKLTVTCSQNMNHEYMSWYRQDPGLGLRQIYYSMNVEVTDKGDVPEGYKVSRKEKRNFPLILESPSPNQTSLYFCASSPTATTNEKLFFGSGTQLSVL.

This chain uses TRBV6-5 with TRBJ1-2; 7 positions match TRBD1. V lost 7 bases to trimming and J lost 3 bases; unmatched junction nucleotides: 8. The CDR3 is made up of 14 amino acids. The V gene's germline CDR1 is MNHEY and CDR2 SVGAGI. The CDR3 is CASTRDRSYYGYTF. For the CDR3, the DNA is TGTGCCAGCACCAGGGACAGATCTTACTATGGCTACACCTTC.

The V and J genes are TRBV6-4 and TRBJ1-1; D might be TRBD1 (5 bases). V was cut by 4 bases and J by 5 bases, with 11 bases left in between. The CDR3 is 13 residues long. CDR1 MRHNA and CDR2 SNTAGT come from the germline V gene. CDR3 in amino acids: CASSVVGGTEAFF. The CDR3 nucleotides read TGTGCCAGCAGTGTCGTGGGGGGGACTGAAGCTTTCTTT.